This paragraph covers one TCR beta chain sequence. The CDR3 covers 14 residues. The germline V gene has CDR1 MNHNS and CDR2 SASEGT. V dropped 0 bases and J dropped 10; count of bases not matched to a gene: 6. This sample stems from a study of T cell changes during pregnancy in multiple sclerosis. The repertoire was sequenced with immunoSEQ multiplex PCR; TCRdb's copy has only in-frame clones and lacks some. The table lists about 48,000 clones, about nine tenths of them singletons. This TCR was sampled from a female donor with multiple sclerosis, enrolled in a pregnancy study. This chain uses TRBV6-1 with TRBJ2-1; 7 bases fit TRBD1. The starting material was CD4+ T cells from peripheral blood mononuclear cells, obtained in the third trimester of pregnancy. CDR3 sequence: CASSEAGADREQFF. As DNA, the CDR3 is TGTGCCAGCAGTGAAGCCGGGGCGGACAGGGAGCAGTTCTTC.